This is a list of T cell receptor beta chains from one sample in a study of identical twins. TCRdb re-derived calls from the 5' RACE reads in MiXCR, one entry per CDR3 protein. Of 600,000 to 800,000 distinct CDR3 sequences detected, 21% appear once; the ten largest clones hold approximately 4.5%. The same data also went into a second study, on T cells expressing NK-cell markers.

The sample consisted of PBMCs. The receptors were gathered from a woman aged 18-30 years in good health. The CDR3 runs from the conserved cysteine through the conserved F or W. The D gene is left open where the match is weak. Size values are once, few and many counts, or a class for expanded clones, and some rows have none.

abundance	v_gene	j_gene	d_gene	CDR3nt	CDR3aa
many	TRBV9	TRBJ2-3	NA	TGTGCCAGCAGCCCGACCGGACAGACGAATCTTCCCTACGGCACAGATACGCAGTATTTT	CASSPTGQTNLPYGTDTQYF
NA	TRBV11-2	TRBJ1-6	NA	TGTGCCAGCACCTCCGGGGGCGCCCCCATCCTTTCATATAATTCACCCCTCCACTTT	CASTSGGAPILSYNSPLHF
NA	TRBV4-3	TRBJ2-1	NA	TGCGCCAGCAGCAGGGGAGGGGGGACCTACAATGAGCAGTTCTTC	CASSRGGGTYNEQFF
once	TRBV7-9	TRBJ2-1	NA	TGTGCCAGCAGCTCAGGGGGGACCCCAACCTACAATGAGCAGTTCTTC	CASSSGGTPTYNEQFF
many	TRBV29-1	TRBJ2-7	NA	TGCAGCGTTGATCGAGGACACGAGCAGTACTTC	CSVDRGHEQYF
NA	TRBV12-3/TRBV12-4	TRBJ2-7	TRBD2	TGTGCCAGCAGTTTGGGGACTAGTCTGGGAGACTACGAGCAGTACTTC	CASSLGTSLGDYEQYF
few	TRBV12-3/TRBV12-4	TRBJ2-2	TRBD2	TGTGCCAGCAGTTTCTTAGCGGGAGTAACCGGGGAGCTGTTTTTT	CASSFLAGVTGELFF
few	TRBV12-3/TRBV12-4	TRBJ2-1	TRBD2	TGTGCCAGCAGTTCTAGCGGGAGTTGGGACAATGAGCAGTTCTTC	CASSSSGSWDNEQFF
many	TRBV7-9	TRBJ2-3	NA	TGTGCCAGCACCCCCTCCGGGGGATTCACAGATACGCAGTATTTT	CASTPSGGFTDTQYF
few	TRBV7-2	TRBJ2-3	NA	TGTGCCAGCAGCCGACTAGTCGGAAGCACAGATACGCAGTATTTT	CASSRLVGSTDTQYF
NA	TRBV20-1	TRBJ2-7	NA	TGCAGTGCTAAGGCAGGGTCATCCTACGAGCAGTACTTC	CSAKAGSSYEQYF
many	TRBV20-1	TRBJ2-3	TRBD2	TGCAGTGCCACCGGGACTAGCGGAAGCACAGATACGCAGTATTTT	CSATGTSGSTDTQYF
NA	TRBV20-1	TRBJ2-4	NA	TGCAGTGCACCGAGGGGGTTGGACATTCAGTACTTC	CSAPRGLDIQYF
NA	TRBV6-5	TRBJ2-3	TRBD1	TGTGCCAGCAGTTCGATAAGGGACAGTCGACACACAGATACGCAGTATTTT	CASSSIRDSRHTDTQYF
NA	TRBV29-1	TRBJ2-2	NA	TGCAGCGTTGGTGGGGCACACACCGGGGAGCTGTTTTTT	CSVGGAHTGELFF
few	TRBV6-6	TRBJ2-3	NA	TGTGCCAGCAGCTGGGGGGTGGTGGATACGCAGTATTTT	CASSWGVVDTQYF
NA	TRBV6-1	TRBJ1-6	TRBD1	TGTGCCAGCAGGCCCGGGGACAGAGGAAATTCACCCCTCCACTTT	CASRPGDRGNSPLHF
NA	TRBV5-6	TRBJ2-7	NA	TGTGCCAGCAGCTCGGGACAACCCGACGAGCAGTACTTC	CASSSGQPDEQYF
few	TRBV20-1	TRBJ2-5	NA	TGCAGTGCTAGTGTCTCCCGGGGCGAGACCCAGTACTTC	CSASVSRGETQYF
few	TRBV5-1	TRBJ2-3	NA	TGCGCCAGCAGCTTCTCACTAGTGTTGGGCACAGATACGCAGTATTTT	CASSFSLVLGTDTQYF
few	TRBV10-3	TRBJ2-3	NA	TGTGCCATCAAAAGCCCCAGCACAGATACGCAGTATTTT	CAIKSPSTDTQYF
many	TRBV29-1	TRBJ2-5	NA	TGCAGTAGCAGGTACCAAGAGACCCAGTACTTC	CSSRYQETQYF
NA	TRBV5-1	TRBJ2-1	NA	TGCGCCAGCAGCTTCGGAGCTCAAGGGGCCGGCCAACGGAATGAGCAGTTCTTC	CASSFGAQGAGQRNEQFF
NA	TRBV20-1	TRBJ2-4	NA	TGCAGTGCTGAGTTGGTATCCAAAAACATTCAGTACTTC	CSAELVSKNIQYF
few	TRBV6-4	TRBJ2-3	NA	TGTGCCAGCAGTGACTCAGAGGGACCCGATACGCAGTATTTT	CASSDSEGPDTQYF
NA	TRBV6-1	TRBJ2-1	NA	TGTGCCAGCAGTAATATGAGGGGGAATGAGCAGTTCTTC	CASSNMRGNEQFF
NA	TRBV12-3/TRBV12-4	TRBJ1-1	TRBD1	TGTGCCAGCAGAGCAACTACAGGGGTTCACACTGAAGCTTTCTTT	CASRATTGVHTEAFF
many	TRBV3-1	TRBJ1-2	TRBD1	TGTGCCAGCAGCCAAGGCCAACGGACAGGCGTGAAGGGCTACACCTTC	CASSQGQRTGVKGYTF
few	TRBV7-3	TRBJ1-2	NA	TGTGCCAGCAGCTTAGATGCTGCGGGGCGCGGCTACACCTTC	CASSLDAAGRGYTF
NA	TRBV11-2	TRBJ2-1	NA	TGTGCCAGCAGCTTCTCCCGGTGGTGGACTGATAATTACAATGAGCAGTTCTTC	CASSFSRWWTDNYNEQFF
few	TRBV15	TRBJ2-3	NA	TGTGCCACCAGCAGAGATAAGCCAGATACGCAGTATTTT	CATSRDKPDTQYF
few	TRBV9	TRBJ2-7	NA	TGTGCCAGCAGCGTAGAGGGGCGAGTCTACGATGAGCAGTACTTC	CASSVEGRVYDEQYF
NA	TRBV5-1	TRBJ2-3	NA	TGCGCCAGCAGGTTGGGAGATACGCAGTATTTT	CASRLGDTQYF
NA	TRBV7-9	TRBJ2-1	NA	TGTGCCAGCAGCTTACCTATGATTAACGAGCAGTTCTTC	CASSLPMINEQFF
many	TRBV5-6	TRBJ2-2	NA	TGTGCCAGCAGCTTGTTTAAGATCGGCACCGGGGAGCTGTTTTTT	CASSLFKIGTGELFF
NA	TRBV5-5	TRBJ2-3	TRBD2	TGTGCCAGCAGCAAGTCGGGACTACCATCGAGCACAGATACGCAGTATTTT	CASSKSGLPSSTDTQYF
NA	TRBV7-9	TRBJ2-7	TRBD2	TGTGCCAGCAGCTCAGATCCAGCGGGAGGAAACGAGCAGTACTTC	CASSSDPAGGNEQYF
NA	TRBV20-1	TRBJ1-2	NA	TGCAGTGCTAGAGTCCCCAGGGAGGAAGGCTACACCTTC	CSARVPREEGYTF
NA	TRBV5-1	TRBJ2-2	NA	TGCGCCAGCAGCTTGGAGGCCCCCCCCGGGGAGCTGTTTTTT	CASSLEAPPGELFF
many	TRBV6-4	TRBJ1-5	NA	TGTGCCAGCAGCACAGGGTTGGGGCAGCCCCAGCATTTT	CASSTGLGQPQHF
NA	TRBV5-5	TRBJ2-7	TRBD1	TGTGCCAGCTCCGGACAGGCACGGTATTCCTACGAGCAGTACTTC	CASSGQARYSYEQYF
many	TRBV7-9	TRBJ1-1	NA	TGTGCCAGCAGCTCACCAGGTATGAACACTGAAGCTTTCTTT	CASSSPGMNTEAFF
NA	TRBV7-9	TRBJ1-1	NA	TGTGCCAGCCGCATCGGGGAGCGGAACACTGAAGCTTTCTTT	CASRIGERNTEAFF
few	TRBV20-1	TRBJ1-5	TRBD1	TGCAGTGCTAGTGGGGACAGGGCTGGGGATCAGCCCCAGCATTTT	CSASGDRAGDQPQHF
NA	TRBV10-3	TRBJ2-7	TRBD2	TGTGCCATCAGAGCCCTAGCGGGGGAATCCTACGAGCAGTACTTC	CAIRALAGESYEQYF
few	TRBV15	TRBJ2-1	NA	TGTGCCACCAGCAGAGTTCGGGACGCTTACAATGAGCAGTTCTTC	CATSRVRDAYNEQFF
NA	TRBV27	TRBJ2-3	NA	TGTGCCAGCACTCGAGGAGACTATCCTAGCACAGATACGCAGTATTTT	CASTRGDYPSTDTQYF
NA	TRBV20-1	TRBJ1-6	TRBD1	TGCAGTGCTAGTCCCGGGACAGGGTCCAAGTCACCCCTCCACTTT	CSASPGTGSKSPLHF
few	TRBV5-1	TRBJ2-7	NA	TGCGCCAGCAGCGAGCAGGGTGGCCGGAGGATTTACGAGCAGTACTTC	CASSEQGGRRIYEQYF
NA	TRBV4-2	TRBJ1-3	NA	TGTGCCAGCAGCCAGGAAAGAAACACCATATATTTT	CASSQERNTIYF
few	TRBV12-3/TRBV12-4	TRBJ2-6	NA	TGTGCCAGCAGCCTTGTCCAGTCTGGGGCCAACGTCCTGACTTTC	CASSLVQSGANVLTF
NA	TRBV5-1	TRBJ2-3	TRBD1	TGCGCCAGCAGCTTATTCGGCGGCCAGGGGGGCACAGATACGCAGTATTTT	CASSLFGGQGGTDTQYF